This is a list of T cell receptor beta chains from one sample in a study of CD8 T cells in ankylosing spondylitis. One entry per CDR3 protein results from TCRdb running MiXCR on the 5' RACE reads. Here the sample spans approximately 300,000 distinct CDR3 sequences, less than 10% being singletons. Sequenced input: blood, either unsorted or a sorted T cell fraction (not recorded which). These receptors were obtained from a male donor with ankylosing spondylitis. CDR3s leave out the opening cysteine and the closing phenylalanine or tryptophan.

v_call	j_call	cdr3_aa
TRBV5-1	TRBJ2-7	ASSLPGGAEY
TRBV27	TRBJ2-7	ATLSGNGYEQY
TRBV29-1	TRBJ2-1	SAEPGQGNEQF
TRBV28	TRBJ2-5	ASGTRQGGTETQY
TRBV29-1	TRBJ1-5	SGRVGNQPQH
TRBV12-3/TRBV12-4	TRBJ1-5	ASSAGGTQPQH
TRBV6-2/TRBV6-3	TRBJ2-7	ASSFQASYEQY
TRBV5-1	TRBJ1-3	ASSSDGTSSGNTIY
TRBV7-9	TRBJ2-5	ASSPGTYQETQY
TRBV19	TRBJ2-6	ASSIALRVSGANVLT
TRBV28	TRBJ2-5	ASSLASGSLGTQY
TRBV5-1	TRBJ2-7	ASSPGGTSRYEQY
TRBV3-1	TRBJ2-5	ASSQGTVQETQY
TRBV10-3	TRBJ1-2	AISAREVYGYT
TRBV29-1	TRBJ2-5	SVGERGGLEETQY
TRBV11-2	TRBJ1-4	ASSFTPGQALNEKLF
TRBV29-1	TRBJ2-5	SVGAGYNSLETQY
TRBV14	TRBJ1-2	ASSHQTGNYGYT
TRBV20-1	TRBJ2-2	SPGKRAVGNTGELF
TRBV27	TRBJ2-7	ASSLSPHRSSYEQY
TRBV29-1	TRBJ2-1	SVSPTGYYNEQF
TRBV5-1	TRBJ2-5	ASSLVVTQETQY
TRBV6-1	TRBJ2-7	ASRLAGDNEQY
TRBV27	TRBJ2-7	ASSVKRGAYEQY
TRBV14	TRBJ1-6	ASLLPPTPGFGTAYNSPLH
TRBV5-6	TRBJ2-1	ASSLDRDLENEQF
TRBV12-3/TRBV12-4	TRBJ2-7	ASSLSPSRYEQY
TRBV11-1	TRBJ2-2	ASSEGQGDTGELF
TRBV28	TRBJ2-1	ASSLNREVVAF
TRBV4-1	TRBJ1-4	ASSQDRQGVKLF
TRBV20-1	TRBJ2-3	SAGGGSLGTDTQY
TRBV25-1	TRBJ2-7	ASRKTGSYEQY
TRBV9	TRBJ1-5	ASGRSGVNQPQH
TRBV4-1	TRBJ2-2	ASSQDRSGELF
TRBV9	TRBJ2-5	ASSVETSGSRETQY
TRBV15	TRBJ2-2	ATSRNLAPNTGELF
TRBV7-2	TRBJ2-2	ASSLSWSGELF
TRBV27	TRBJ1-5	ASRPQGNNQPQH
TRBV12-3/TRBV12-4	TRBJ2-5	ASSLALSGGQETQY
TRBV5-1	TRBJ1-4	ASSLDSGTNEKLF
TRBV10-1	TRBJ2-7	ASSVSSGTEQY
TRBV28	TRBJ2-7	ASSPPTGRSSYEQY
TRBV6-5	TRBJ2-1	ASSYSLLAGVSHEQF
TRBV29-1	TRBJ2-3	SVERVGTDTQY
TRBV20-1	TRBJ1-5	SAEYGWGNQPQH
TRBV24-1	TRBJ1-2	ATSDPRIYGYT